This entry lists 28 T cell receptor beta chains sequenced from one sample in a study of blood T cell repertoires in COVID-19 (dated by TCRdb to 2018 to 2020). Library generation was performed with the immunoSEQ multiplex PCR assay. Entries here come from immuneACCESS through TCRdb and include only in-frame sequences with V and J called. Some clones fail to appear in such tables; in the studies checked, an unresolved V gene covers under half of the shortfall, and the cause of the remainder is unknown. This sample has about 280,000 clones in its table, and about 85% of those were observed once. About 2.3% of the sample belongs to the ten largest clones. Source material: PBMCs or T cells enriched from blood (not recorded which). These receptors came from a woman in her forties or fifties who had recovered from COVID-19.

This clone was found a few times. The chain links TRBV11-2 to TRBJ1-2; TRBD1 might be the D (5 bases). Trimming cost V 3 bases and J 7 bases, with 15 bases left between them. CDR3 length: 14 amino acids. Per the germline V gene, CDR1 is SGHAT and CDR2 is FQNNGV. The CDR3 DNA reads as TGTGCCAGCAGCTTGGACCCGGGGGGAATTGGCTACACCTTC. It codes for CASSLDPGGIGYTF.

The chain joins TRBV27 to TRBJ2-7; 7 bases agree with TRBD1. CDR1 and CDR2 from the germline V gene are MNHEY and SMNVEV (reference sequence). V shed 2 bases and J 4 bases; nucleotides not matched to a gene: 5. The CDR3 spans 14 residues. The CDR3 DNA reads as TGTGCCAGCAGTTTAGGGCAGGGGGTTTACGAGCAGTACTTC. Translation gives CASSLGQGVYEQYF.

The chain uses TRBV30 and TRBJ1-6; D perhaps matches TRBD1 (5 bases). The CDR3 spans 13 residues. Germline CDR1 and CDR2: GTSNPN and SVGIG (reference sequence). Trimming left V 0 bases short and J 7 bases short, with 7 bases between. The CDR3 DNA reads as TGTGCCTGGAGTGTACAGGACAATTCACCCCTCCACTTT. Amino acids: CAWSVQDNSPLHF.

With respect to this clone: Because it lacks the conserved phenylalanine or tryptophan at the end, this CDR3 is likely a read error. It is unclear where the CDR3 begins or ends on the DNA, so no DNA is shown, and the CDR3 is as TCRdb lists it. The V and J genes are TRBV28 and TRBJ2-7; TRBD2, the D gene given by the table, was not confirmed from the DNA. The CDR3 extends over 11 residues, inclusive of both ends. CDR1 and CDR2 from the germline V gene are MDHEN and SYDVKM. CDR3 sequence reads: CASSLRRRFYL.

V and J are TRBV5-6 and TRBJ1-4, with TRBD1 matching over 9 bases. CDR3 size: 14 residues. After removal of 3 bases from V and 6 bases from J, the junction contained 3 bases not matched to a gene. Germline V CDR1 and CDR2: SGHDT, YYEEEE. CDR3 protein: CASSWTGADEKLFF. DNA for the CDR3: TGTGCCAGCAGCTGGACAGGGGCCGATGAAAAACTGTTTTTT.

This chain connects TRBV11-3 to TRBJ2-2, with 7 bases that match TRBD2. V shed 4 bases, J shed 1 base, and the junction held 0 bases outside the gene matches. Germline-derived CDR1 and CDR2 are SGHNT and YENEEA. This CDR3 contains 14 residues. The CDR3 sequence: CASSSGGNTGELFF. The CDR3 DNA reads TGTGCCAGCAGCTCGGGGGGGAACACCGGGGAGCTGTTTTTT.

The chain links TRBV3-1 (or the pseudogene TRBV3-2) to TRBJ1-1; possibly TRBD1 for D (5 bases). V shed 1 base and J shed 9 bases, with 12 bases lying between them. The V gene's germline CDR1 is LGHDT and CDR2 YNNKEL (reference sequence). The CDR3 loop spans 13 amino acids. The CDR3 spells CASSQGRQTQAFF. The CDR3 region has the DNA TGTGCCAGCAGCCAAGGCCGACAGACCCAAGCTTTCTTT.

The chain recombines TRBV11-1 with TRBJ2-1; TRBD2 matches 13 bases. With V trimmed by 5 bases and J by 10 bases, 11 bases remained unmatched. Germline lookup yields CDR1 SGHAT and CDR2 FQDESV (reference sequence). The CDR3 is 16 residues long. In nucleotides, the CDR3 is TGTGCCAGCAGCACAGGACTAGCGGGGGCATTCAGGGAGCAGTTCTTC. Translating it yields CASSTGLAGAFREQFF.

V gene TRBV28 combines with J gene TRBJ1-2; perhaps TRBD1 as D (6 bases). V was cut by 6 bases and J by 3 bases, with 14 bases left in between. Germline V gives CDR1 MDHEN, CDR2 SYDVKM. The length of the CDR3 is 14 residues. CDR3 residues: CASSSGDSDYGYTF. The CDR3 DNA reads TGTGCCAGCAGCTCAGGGGATAGTGACTATGGCTACACCTTC.

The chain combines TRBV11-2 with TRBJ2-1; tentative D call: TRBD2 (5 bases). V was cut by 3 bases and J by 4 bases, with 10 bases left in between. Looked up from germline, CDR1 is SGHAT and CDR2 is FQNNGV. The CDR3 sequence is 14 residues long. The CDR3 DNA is TGTGCCAGCAGCTTTAGTGCGGGTTACAATGAGCAGTTCTTC. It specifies CASSFSAGYNEQFF.

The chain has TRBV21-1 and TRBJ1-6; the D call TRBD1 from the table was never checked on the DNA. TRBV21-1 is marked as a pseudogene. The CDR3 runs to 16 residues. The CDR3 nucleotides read TGTGCCAGCAGCAAACCCCTCCGACAGGGAGGTTCACCCCTCCACTTT. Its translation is CASSKPLRQGGSPLHF.

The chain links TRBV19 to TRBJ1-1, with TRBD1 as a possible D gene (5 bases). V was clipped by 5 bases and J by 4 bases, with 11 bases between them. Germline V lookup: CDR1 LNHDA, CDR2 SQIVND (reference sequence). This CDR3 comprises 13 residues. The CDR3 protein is CASSSGYSTEAFF. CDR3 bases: TGTGCCAGTAGTTCAGGGTACTCCACTGAAGCTTTCTTT.

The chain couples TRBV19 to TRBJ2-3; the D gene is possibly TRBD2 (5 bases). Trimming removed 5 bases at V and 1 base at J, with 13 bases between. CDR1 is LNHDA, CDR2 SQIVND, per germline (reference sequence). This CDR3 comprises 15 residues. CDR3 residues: CASSSRVGGTDTQYF. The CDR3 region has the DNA TGTGCCAGTAGTTCGCGGGTAGGAGGCACAGATACGCAGTATTTT.

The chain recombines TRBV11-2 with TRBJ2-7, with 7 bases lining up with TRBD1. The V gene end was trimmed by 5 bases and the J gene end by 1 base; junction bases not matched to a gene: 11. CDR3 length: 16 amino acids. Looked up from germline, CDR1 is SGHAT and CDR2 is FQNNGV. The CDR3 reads CASSGLGRGSSYEQYF. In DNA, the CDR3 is TGTGCCAGCAGCGGATTGGGCAGGGGGTCGTCCTACGAGCAGTACTTC.

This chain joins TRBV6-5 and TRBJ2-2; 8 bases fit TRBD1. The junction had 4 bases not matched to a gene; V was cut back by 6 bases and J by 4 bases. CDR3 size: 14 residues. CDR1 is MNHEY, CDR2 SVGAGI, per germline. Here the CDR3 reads CASRVGTGTGELFF. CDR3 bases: TGTGCCAGCAGAGTTGGGACAGGCACCGGGGAGCTGTTTTTT.

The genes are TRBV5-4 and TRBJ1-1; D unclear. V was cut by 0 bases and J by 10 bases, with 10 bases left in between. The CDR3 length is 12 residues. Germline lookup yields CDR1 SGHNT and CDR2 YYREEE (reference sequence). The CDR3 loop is CASSLGPGGAFF. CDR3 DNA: TGTGCCAGCAGCTTGGGGCCGGGAGGAGCTTTCTTT.

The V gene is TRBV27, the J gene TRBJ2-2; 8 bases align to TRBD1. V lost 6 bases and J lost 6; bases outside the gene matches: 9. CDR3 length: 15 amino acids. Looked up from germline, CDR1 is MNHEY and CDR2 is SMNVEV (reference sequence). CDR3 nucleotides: TGTGCCAGCAGACAACCGGACAGGGTGGCCGGGGAGCTGTTTTTT. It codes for CASRQPDRVAGELFF.

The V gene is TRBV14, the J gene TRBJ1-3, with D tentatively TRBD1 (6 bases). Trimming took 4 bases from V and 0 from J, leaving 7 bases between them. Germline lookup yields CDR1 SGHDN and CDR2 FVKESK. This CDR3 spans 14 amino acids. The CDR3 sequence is CASSRDISGNTIYF. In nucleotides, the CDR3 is TGTGCCAGCAGCCGGGACATCTCTGGAAACACCATATATTTT.

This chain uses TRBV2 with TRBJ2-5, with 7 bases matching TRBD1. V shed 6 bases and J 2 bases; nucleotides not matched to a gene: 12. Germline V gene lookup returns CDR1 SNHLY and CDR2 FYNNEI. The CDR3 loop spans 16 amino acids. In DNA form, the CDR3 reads TGTGCCAGCAGCCCCCGGGCCCCACAGGGGCAAGAGACCCAGTACTTC. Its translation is CASSPRAPQGQETQYF.

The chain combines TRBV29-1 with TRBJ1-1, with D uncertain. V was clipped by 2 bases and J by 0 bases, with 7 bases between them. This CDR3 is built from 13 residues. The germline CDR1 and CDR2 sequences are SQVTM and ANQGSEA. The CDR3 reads CSVERGLNTEAFF. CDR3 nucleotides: TGCAGCGTTGAACGCGGATTGAACACTGAAGCTTTCTTT.

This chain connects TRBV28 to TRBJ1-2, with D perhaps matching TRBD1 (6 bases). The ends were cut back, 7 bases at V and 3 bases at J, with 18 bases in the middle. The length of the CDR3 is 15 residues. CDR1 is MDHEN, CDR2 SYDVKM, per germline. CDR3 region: CASNDPRGGDYGYTF. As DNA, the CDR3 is TGTGCCAGCAATGACCCAAGGGGGGGAGACTATGGCTACACCTTC.

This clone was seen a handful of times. CDR3 sequence (DNA): TGTGCCAGCAGCTTTAACGGGGTTAGCACAGATACGCAGTATTTT. It is translated as CASSFNGVSTDTQYF. The V call is TRBV7-9, the J call TRBJ2-3; possible D gene TRBD2, 5 bases. The CDR3 has 15 residues. Trimming took 3 bases from V and 0 from J, leaving 10 bases between them. Germline values: CDR1 SEHNR, CDR2 FQNEAQ (reference sequence).

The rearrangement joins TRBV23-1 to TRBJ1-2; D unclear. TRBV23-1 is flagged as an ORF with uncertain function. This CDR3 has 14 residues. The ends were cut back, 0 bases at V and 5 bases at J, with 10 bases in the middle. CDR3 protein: CASSQSRREYGYTF. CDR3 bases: TGCGCCAGCAGTCAATCGAGGCGGGAATATGGCTACACCTTC.

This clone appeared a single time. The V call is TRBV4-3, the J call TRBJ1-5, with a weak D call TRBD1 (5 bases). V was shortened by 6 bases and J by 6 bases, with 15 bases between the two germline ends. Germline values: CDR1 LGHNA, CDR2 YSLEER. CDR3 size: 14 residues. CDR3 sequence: CASSLAQGGQPQHF. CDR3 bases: TGCGCCAGCAGTTTGGCCCAGGGCGGTCAGCCCCAGCATTTT.

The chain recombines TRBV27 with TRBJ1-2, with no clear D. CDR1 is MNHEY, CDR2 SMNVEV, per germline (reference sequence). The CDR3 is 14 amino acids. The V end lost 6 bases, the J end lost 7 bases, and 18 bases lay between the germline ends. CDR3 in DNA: TGTGCCAGCAGCGGGGAAAGGGATTTCGGTGGCTACACCTTC. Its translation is CASSGERDFGGYTF.

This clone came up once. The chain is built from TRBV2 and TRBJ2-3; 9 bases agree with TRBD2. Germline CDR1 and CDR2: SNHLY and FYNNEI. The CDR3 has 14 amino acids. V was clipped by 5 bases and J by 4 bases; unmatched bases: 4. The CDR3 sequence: CASSLTSGPDTQYF. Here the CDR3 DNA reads TGTGCCAGCAGTTTGACTAGCGGTCCAGATACGCAGTATTTT.

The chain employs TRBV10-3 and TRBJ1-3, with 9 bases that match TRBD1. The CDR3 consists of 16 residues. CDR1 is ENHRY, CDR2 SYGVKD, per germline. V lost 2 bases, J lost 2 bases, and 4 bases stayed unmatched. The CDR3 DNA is TGTGCCATCAGTGAGCCGGGACAGGGCGCTGGAAACACCATATATTTT. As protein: CAISEPGQGAGNTIYF.

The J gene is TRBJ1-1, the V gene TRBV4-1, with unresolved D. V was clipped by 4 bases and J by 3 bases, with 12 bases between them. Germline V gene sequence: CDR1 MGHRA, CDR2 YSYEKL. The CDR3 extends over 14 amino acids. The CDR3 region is CASSPQTGDTEAFF. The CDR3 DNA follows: TGCGCCAGCAGCCCGCAAACCGGGGACACTGAAGCTTTCTTT.